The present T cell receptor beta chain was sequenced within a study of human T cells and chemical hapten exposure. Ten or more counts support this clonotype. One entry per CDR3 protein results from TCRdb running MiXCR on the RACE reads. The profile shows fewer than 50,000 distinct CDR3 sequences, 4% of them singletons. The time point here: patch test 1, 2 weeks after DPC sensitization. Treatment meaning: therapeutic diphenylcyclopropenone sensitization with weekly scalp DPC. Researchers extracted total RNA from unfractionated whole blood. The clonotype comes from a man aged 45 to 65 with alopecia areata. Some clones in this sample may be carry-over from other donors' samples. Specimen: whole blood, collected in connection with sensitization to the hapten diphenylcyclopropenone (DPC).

In DNA, the CDR3 is TGTGCCAGCTCACCCATCGGACTCACTAGCACAGATACGCAGTATTTT. It codes for CASSPIGLTSTDTQYF. The rearrangement uses TRBV18 and TRBJ2-3; possible D gene TRBD2, 5 bases. Germline V CDR1 and CDR2: KGHSH, LQKENI. The CDR3 length is 16 residues. V was pared by 3 bases and J by 0 bases, with 13 bases between.